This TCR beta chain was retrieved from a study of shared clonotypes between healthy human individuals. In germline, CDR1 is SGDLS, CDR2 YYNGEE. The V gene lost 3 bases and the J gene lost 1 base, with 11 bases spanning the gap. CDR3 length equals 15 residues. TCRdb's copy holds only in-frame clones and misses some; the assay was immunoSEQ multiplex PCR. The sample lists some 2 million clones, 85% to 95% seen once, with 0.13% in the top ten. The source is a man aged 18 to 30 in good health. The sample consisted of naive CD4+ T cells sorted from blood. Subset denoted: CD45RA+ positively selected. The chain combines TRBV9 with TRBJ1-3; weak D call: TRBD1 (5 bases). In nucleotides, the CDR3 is TGTGCCAGCAGCGGTGGGTCAGGGTCTGGAAACACCATATATTTT. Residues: CASSGGSGSGNTIYF.